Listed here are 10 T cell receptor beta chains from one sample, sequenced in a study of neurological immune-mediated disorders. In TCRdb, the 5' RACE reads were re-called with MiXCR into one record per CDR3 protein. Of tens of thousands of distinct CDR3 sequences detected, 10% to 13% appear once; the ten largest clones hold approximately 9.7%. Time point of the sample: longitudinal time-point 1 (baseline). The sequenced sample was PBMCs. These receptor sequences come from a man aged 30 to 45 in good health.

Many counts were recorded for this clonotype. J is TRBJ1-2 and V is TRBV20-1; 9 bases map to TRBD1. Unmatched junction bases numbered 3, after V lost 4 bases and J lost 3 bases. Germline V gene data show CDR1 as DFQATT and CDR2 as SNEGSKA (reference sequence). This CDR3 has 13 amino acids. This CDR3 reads CSATDRGDYGYTF. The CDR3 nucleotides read TGCAGTGCTACCGACAGGGGGGACTATGGCTACACCTTC.

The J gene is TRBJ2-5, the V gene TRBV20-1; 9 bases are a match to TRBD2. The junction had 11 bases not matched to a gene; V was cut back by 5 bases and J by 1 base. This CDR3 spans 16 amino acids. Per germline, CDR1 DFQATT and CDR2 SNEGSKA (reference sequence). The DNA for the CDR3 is TGCAGTGCTCCGCCCTCCTTACTAGCGGGCCAAGAGACCCAGTACTTC. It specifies CSAPPSLLAGQETQYF.

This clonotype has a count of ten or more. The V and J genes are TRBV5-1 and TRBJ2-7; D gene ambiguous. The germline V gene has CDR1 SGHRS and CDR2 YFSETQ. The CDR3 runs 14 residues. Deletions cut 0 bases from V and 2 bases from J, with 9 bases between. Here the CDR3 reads CASSLAPGPYEQYF. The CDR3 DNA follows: TGCGCCAGCAGCTTGGCCCCGGGCCCCTACGAGCAGTACTTC.

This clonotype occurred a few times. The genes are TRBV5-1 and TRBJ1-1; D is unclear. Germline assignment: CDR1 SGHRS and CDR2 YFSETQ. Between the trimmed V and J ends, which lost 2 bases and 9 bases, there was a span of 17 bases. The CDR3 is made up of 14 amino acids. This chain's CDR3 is CASSFTDGRIQAFF. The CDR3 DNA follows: TGCGCCAGCAGCTTTACGGACGGTCGCATTCAAGCTTTCTTT.

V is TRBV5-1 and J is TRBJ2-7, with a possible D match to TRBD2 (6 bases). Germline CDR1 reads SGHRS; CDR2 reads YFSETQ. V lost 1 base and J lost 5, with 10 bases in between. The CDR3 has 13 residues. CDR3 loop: CASSLTGANEQYF. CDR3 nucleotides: TGCGCCAGCAGCTTGACGGGAGCCAACGAGCAGTACTTC.

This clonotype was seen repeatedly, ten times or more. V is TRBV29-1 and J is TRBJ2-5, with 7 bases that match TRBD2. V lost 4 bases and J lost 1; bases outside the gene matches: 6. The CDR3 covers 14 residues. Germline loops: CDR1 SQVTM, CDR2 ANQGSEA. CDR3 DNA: TGCAGCGTTGGGGTCTCGGGGGGCCAAGAGACCCAGTACTTC. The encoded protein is CSVGVSGGQETQYF. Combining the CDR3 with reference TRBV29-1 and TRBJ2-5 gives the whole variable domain SAVISQKPSRDICQRGTSLTIQCQVDSQVTMMFWYRQQPGQSLTLIATANQGSEATYESGFVIDKFPISRPNLTFSTLTVSNMSPEDSSIYLCSVGVSGGQETQYFGPGTRLLVL.

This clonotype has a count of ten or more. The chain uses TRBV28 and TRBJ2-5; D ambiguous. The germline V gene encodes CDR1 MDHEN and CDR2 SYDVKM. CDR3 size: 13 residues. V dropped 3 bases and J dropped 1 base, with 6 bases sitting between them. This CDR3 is CASSFSVQETQYF. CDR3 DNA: TGTGCCAGCAGTTTCAGTGTCCAAGAGACCCAGTACTTC.

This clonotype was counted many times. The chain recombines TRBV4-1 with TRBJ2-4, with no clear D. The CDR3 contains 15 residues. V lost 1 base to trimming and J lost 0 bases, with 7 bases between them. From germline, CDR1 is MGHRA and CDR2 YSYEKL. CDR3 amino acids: CASSQVGTAKNIQYF. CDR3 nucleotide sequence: TGCGCCAGCAGCCAAGTAGGCACAGCCAAAAACATTCAGTACTTC.

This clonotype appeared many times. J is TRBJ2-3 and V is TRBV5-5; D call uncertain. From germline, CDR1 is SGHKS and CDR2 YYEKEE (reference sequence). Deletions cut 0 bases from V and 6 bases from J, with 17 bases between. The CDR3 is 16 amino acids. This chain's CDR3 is CASSLVVASLGDTQYF. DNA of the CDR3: TGTGCCAGCAGCTTGGTAGTAGCCTCTCTAGGGGATACGCAGTATTTT.

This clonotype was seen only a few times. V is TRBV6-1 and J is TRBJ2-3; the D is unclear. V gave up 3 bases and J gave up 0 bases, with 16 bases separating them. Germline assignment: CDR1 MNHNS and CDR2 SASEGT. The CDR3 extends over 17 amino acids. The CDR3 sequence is CASSEVERIRSTDTQYF. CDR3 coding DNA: TGTGCCAGCAGTGAGGTTGAACGTATCCGTAGCACAGATACGCAGTATTTT.